One sample yielded the 4 T cell receptor beta chains listed below, sequenced in a study of cytomegalovirus exposure and HLA in healthy donors. PCR involved 60 Vbeta and 13 Jbeta primers. Method: immunoSEQ multiplex PCR; TCRdb's copy keeps in-frame clones and lacks some. The sample holds around 65,000 clones, around 62% seen once. Material: PBMCs. Receptors originate from a man aged 25 to 40 in good health and CMV-seronegative.

As DNA, the CDR3 is TGTGCCAGCAGTTCTCGGGGTATGAGCGGCTACACCTTC. Translated, it gives CASSSRGMSGYTF. The genes are TRBV7-2 and TRBJ1-2, with D hard to call. The germline V gene has CDR1 SGHTA and CDR2 FQGNSA. The CDR3 runs 13 residues. Trimming removed 6 bases at V and 8 bases at J, with 16 bases between.

The chain carries TRBV15 and TRBJ1-6; D is undetermined. V shed 0 bases and J shed 5 bases, with 5 bases lying between them. Germline V lookup: CDR1 LNHNV, CDR2 YYDKDF (reference sequence). The CDR3 contains 14 residues. This chain's CDR3 is CATSRDTDNSPLHF. CDR3 coding DNA: TGTGCCACCAGCAGAGATACAGATAATTCACCCCTCCACTTT.

The V and J genes are TRBV30 and TRBJ2-7; D not certain. This CDR3 region has 13 residues. Trimming left V 2 bases short and J 5 bases short, with 13 bases between. Germline values: CDR1 GTSNPN, CDR2 SVGIG (reference sequence). CDR3 coding DNA: TGTGCCTGGAGTCAGAGACTTGACGACGAGCAGTACTTC. This translates into CAWSQRLDDEQYF.

This clone appeared a few times. The chain uses TRBV10-3 and TRBJ2-1; 15 positions agree with TRBD2. The ends lost 5 bases at V and 4 bases at J; junction bases unmatched: 9. The CDR3 is made up of 18 amino acids. CDR1 and CDR2 from the germline V gene are ENHRY and SYGVKD. CDR3 in amino acids: CAISPGLAGGLQYNEQFF. Written as DNA, the CDR3 is TGTGCCATCAGTCCCGGACTAGCGGGGGGGCTTCAGTACAATGAGCAGTTCTTC.